What follows describes a single TCR beta chain. The antigen is not known. Constant-segment primers were used for 5'RACE, and the resulting TCR alpha and TCR beta cDNA libraries carried sample barcodes and UMIs. TCRdb passed the 5' RACE reads through MiXCR, listing each CDR3 protein once. The sample gives around 470,000 distinct CDR3 sequences, about 19% of which show up once; about 8.8% is in the top ten. After removal of 5 bases from V and 8 bases from J, the junction contained 6 bases not matched to a gene. Germline values: CDR1 SGHTA, CDR2 FQGTGA. The CDR3 consists of 15 residues. This entry belongs to a study of T-cell memory formation after mild COVID-19. Background on the study: Across donors, TCR clusters were largely donor specific.

Study results and limitations: The study found balanced CD4/CD8 in clones contracting day 15 to 85 and a CD4+ lean in later expanders.

This TCR came from an adult woman who had mild COVID-19 (a few samples of this study predate the infection). Cell type and time point are not known. Specimen: PBMCs or a T cell subset sorted from them (not recorded which). The genes are TRBV7-3 and TRBJ2-1, with 13 positions matching TRBD2. CDR3: CASSQGLAGRYEQFF. CDR3 nucleotides: TGTGCCAGCAGCCAGGGACTAGCGGGGCGGTATGAGCAGTTCTTC.